The rows below give T cell receptor beta chains drawn from one sample of a study of post-analysis software for immune sequencing data. TCRdb recomputed calls from the PCR reads with MiXCR, one row per CDR3 protein. This table has roughly 800,000 distinct CDR3 sequences, approximately 30% appearing once. Sequences were obtained from blood. These receptors all stem from a girl between 10 and 17 years old with multiple sclerosis. Each CDR3 is given with its conserved first and last residue. D genes are given only for firm matches. The listing skips clone size in some rows; elsewhere it reads once, few, many or a size class.

d_call	v_call	clone_size	j_call	cdr3_aa	cdr3_nt
TRBD1	TRBV20-1	.	TRBJ2-7	CSATDRGFYEQYF	TGCAGTGCTACGGACAGGGGTTTCTACGAGCAGTACTTC
TRBD2	TRBV28	.	TRBJ2-5	CASNRGLGGTRQETQYF	TGTGCCAGCAACCGCGGCTTGGGGGGGACGAGACAAGAGACCCAGTACTTC
TRBD2	TRBV3-1	.	TRBJ2-3	CASSQDSAGGYADTQYF	TGTGCCAGCAGCCAAGACTCAGCGGGAGGTTACGCAGATACGCAGTATTTT
.	TRBV10-3	few	TRBJ2-5	CAIRRSGQETQYF	TGTGCCATCAGAAGAAGCGGACAAGAGACCCAGTACTTC
.	TRBV10-1	.	TRBJ1-1	CASSESGRGDTEAFF	TGCGCCAGCAGTGAATCCGGCCGGGGAGACACTGAAGCTTTCTTT
.	TRBV7-9	.	TRBJ1-4	CASSPPGQIATNEKLFF	TGTGCCAGCAGCCCTCCCGGGCAAATTGCAACTAATGAAAAACTGTTTTTT
.	TRBV20-1	few	TRBJ2-1	CSARDVRGTYNEQFF	TGCAGTGCTAGAGATGTACGGGGGACCTACAATGAGCAGTTCTTC
.	TRBV5-1	.	TRBJ1-2	CASSLVPGTYGYTF	TGCGCCAGCAGCTTGGTTCCGGGAACCTATGGCTACACCTTC
TRBD1	TRBV2	.	TRBJ2-7	CASSEGRQGLLSSQYF	TGTGCCAGCAGTGAGGGGAGACAGGGGCTCCTGTCGAGTCAGTACTTC
TRBD1	TRBV6-6	.	TRBJ2-1	CASSRRDRGNNEQFF	TGTGCCAGCAGTCGCCGGGACAGGGGAAACAATGAGCAGTTCTTC
.	TRBV12-3/TRBV12-4	few	TRBJ1-1	CASSFAMNTEAFF	TGTGCCAGCAGTTTTGCCATGAACACTGAAGCTTTCTTT
TRBD1	TRBV7-2	once	TRBJ1-2	CANSLRTGRNTF	TGTGCCAACAGCCTTCGGACAGGGAGAAACACCTTC
.	TRBV14	.	TRBJ2-1	CASSQEAIHPSYNEQFF	TGTGCCAGCAGCCAAGAGGCCATCCACCCCTCCTACAATGAGCAGTTCTTC
TRBD2	TRBV5-6	.	TRBJ2-1	CASSYSGLAVYNEQFF	TGTGCCAGCAGCTACTCGGGACTAGCGGTTTACAATGAGCAGTTCTTC
.	TRBV15	.	TRBJ2-1	CATSRQSWGAANEQFF	TGTGCCACCAGCAGGCAGTCCTGGGGGGCCGCGAATGAGCAGTTCTTC
.	TRBV7-9	.	TRBJ1-2	CASSPHTANYGYTF	TGTGCCAGCAGCCCCCATACAGCTAACTATGGCTACACCTTC
.	TRBV27	.	TRBJ2-1	CASSYAGRPQFF	TGTGCCAGCAGCTACGCGGGACGCCCCCAGTTCTTC
.	TRBV5-1	.	TRBJ2-1	CASSFGLAPVNEQFF	TGCGCCAGCAGCTTTGGCCTAGCCCCGGTCAATGAGCAGTTCTTC
.	TRBV4-2	.	TRBJ1-6	CASSQVPRQPATPLHF	TGTGCCAGCAGCCAAGTTCCCCGACAGCCAGCGACGCCCCTCCACTTT
.	TRBV7-2	.	TRBJ2-1	CASSFWAYNEQFF	TGTGCCAGCAGCTTTTGGGCCTACAATGAGCAGTTCTTC
.	TRBV20-1	.	TRBJ2-1	CSALTFGNEQFF	TGCAGTGCCCTTACATTCGGCAATGAGCAGTTCTTC
.	TRBV15	few	TRBJ2-5	CATSRDHGGTQYF	TGTGCCACCAGCAGAGATCATGGGGGGACCCAGTACTTC
TRBD1	TRBV7-2	few	TRBJ2-7	CASSSSPGTGGFGEQYF	TGTGCCAGCAGTTCCTCGCCTGGGACAGGGGGGTTCGGCGAGCAGTACTTC
TRBD1	TRBV7-4	.	TRBJ1-5	CASSPTNGQGQPQHF	TGTGCCAGCAGCCCAACGAACGGACAGGGTCAGCCCCAGCATTTT
.	TRBV15	few	TRBJ2-3	CATSYYPQGTQYF	TGTGCCACCAGCTATTACCCCCAGGGTACGCAGTATTTT
.	TRBV4-1	.	TRBJ2-3	CARLRGRDTQYF	TGCGCCAGACTACGGGGACGAGATACGCAGTATTTT
.	TRBV12-3/TRBV12-4	few	TRBJ2-4	CASSFGLGAKNIQYF	TGTGCCAGCAGTTTCGGTCTTGGGGCCAAAAACATTCAGTACTTC
.	TRBV20-1	many	TRBJ2-3	CSARALSLARADTQYF	TGCAGTGCTAGAGCCCTGAGTCTGGCCAGGGCAGATACGCAGTATTTT
.	TRBV7-2	many	TRBJ1-2	CASSSPQGPRHGYTF	TGTGCCAGCAGCTCCCCCCAGGGGCCGAGGCACGGCTACACCTTC
.	TRBV20-1	.	TRBJ2-3	CSAKLALISNTQYF	TGCAGTGCTAAACTAGCCCTCATAAGCAATACGCAGTATTTT
.	TRBV2	.	TRBJ2-1	CASSGGRQANNEQFF	TGTGCCAGCAGTGGCGGTCGGCAGGCCAACAATGAGCAGTTCTTC
.	TRBV27	few	TRBJ2-2	CASSSSTGELFF	TGTGCCAGCAGTTCAAGCACCGGGGAGCTGTTTTTT
.	TRBV20-1	few	TRBJ2-5	CSATRTSGETQYF	TGCAGTGCTACTCGGACGAGCGGAGAGACCCAGTACTTC
.	TRBV7-9	.	TRBJ2-3	CASSSMTTDTDTQYF	TGTGCCAGCAGCTCCATGACGACAGACACAGATACGCAGTATTTT
TRBD1	TRBV28	.	TRBJ1-2	CASTLGTGALRGYTF	TGTGCCAGCACTCTGGGGACAGGGGCCTTACGGGGCTACACCTTC
.	TRBV28	.	TRBJ2-3	CASSPAGGHTDTQYF	TGTGCCAGCAGTCCCGCGGGCGGACACACAGATACGCAGTATTTT
TRBD2	TRBV28	.	TRBJ2-4	CASSPRAVLAGGREQYF	TGTGCCAGCAGCCCTAGGGCGGTACTAGCGGGTGGTAGGGAGCAGTACTTC
TRBD2	TRBV28	.	TRBJ2-7	CASRPSTSGSYNEQYF	TGTGCCAGCAGACCTTCGACTAGCGGGTCTTACAATGAGCAGTACTTC
.	TRBV19	few	TRBJ2-1	CASSIVRLPIGGEQFF	TGTGCCAGTAGTATAGTGAGACTCCCAATAGGGGGTGAGCAGTTCTTC
TRBD1	TRBV9	few	TRBJ2-2	CASSPRVGQSNTGELFF	TGTGCCAGCAGCCCGAGAGTGGGACAGTCGAACACCGGGGAGCTGTTTTTT
TRBD1	TRBV28	few	TRBJ2-7	CASTLTGAYEQYF	TGTGCCAGCACTCTGACAGGGGCCTACGAGCAGTACTTC
.	TRBV20-1	.	TRBJ1-5	CSARDPVAGVNQPQHF	TGCAGTGCTAGAGATCCGGTGGCGGGGGTGAATCAGCCCCAGCATTTT
TRBD2	TRBV7-2	.	TRBJ2-1	CASSSGLAGVRSEQFF	TGTGCCAGCAGCTCAGGACTAGCGGGAGTAAGGAGTGAGCAGTTCTTC
.	TRBV12-3/TRBV12-4	.	TRBJ1-2	CASSLVGQGNYGYTF	TGTGCCAGCAGTTTAGTAGGCCAGGGAAACTATGGCTACACCTTC
TRBD1	TRBV29-1	few	TRBJ2-1	CSVGPGQGYNEQFF	TGCAGCGTTGGTCCCGGACAGGGCTACAATGAGCAGTTCTTC
.	TRBV15	few	TRBJ1-2	CTTSREGWQKGIGDYGYTF	TGTACCACCAGCAGGGAAGGGTGGCAGAAGGGGATTGGCGACTATGGCTACACCTTC
.	TRBV20-1	few	TRBJ2-3	CSARDPVKLRADTQYF	TGCAGTGCTAGAGATCCGGTGAAGCTACGGGCGGATACGCAGTATTTT
TRBD2	TRBV20-1	few	TRBJ2-1	CSAAGGRYEQFF	TGCAGTGCGGCGGGGGGGCGTTATGAGCAGTTCTTC
.	TRBV2	.	TRBJ2-7	CASSSTGRSSYEQYF	TGTGCCAGCAGTAGTACAGGGAGGAGCTCCTACGAGCAGTACTTC
.	TRBV7-8	few	TRBJ1-4	CASSLAWGALANEKLFF	TGTGCCAGCAGCTTAGCGTGGGGGGCGCTGGCTAATGAAAAACTGTTTTTT
TRBD2	TRBV6-2/TRBV6-3	few	TRBJ2-1	CASIPGLAGANEQFF	TGTGCCAGCATCCCGGGACTAGCGGGAGCCAATGAGCAGTTCTTC
TRBD1	TRBV24-1	.	TRBJ1-2	CATSDLRHIGDRVYGYTF	TGTGCCACCAGTGATTTGAGGCACATTGGGGACAGGGTCTATGGCTACACCTTC
.	TRBV7-2	once	TRBJ2-7	CACSLVSTYEQYF	TGTGCCTGCAGCTTAGTTTCGACCTACGAGCAGTACTTC
TRBD2	TRBV6-1	.	TRBJ2-6	CASSEAEGRAGANVPTF	TGTGCCAGCAGTGAAGCTGAGGGGAGGGCTGGGGCCAACGTCCCGACTTTC
.	TRBV2	.	TRBJ2-7	CTSSLALTRQGYEQYF	TGTACCAGCAGCCTGGCGCTGACCCGTCAGGGGTACGAGCAGTACTTC
.	TRBV7-9	.	TRBJ1-1	CATDPPNRSLRTFF	TGTGCCACCGACCCCCCAAACAGGTCCCTTAGGACTTTCTTT
TRBD2	TRBV13	.	TRBJ2-7	CASSSRTSSYEQYF	TGTGCCAGCAGCTCCCGGACTAGCTCCTACGAGCAGTACTTC
TRBD1	TRBV4-1	few	TRBJ1-1	CASSHPMTGDDFLNTEAFF	TGCGCCAGCAGCCACCCTATGACAGGGGATGATTTCTTGAACACTGAAGCTTTCTTT
.	TRBV5-1	few	TRBJ2-3	CASSLWGRSTDTQYF	TGCGCCAGCAGCTTGTGGGGTAGGAGCACAGATACGCAGTATTTT
.	TRBV4-1	.	TRBJ1-5	CASSQEGQTYQPQHF	TGCGCCAGCAGCCAAGAAGGTCAGACGTATCAGCCCCAGCATTTT